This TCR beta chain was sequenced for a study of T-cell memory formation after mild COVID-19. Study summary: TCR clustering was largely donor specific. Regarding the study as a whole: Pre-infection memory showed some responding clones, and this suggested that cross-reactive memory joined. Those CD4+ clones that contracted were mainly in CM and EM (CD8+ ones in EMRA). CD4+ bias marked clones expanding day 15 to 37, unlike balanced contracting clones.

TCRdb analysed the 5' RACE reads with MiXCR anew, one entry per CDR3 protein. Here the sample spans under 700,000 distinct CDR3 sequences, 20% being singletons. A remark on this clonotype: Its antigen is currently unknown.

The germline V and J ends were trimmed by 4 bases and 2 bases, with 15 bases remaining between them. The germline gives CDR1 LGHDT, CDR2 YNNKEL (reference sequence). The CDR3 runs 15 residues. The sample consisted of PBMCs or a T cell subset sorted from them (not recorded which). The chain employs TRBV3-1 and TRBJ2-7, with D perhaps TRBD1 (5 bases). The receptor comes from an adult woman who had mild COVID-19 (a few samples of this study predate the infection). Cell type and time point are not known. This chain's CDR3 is CASSPSEKGPYEQYF. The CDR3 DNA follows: TGTGCCAGCAGCCCTTCGGAGAAGGGGCCCTACGAGCAGTACTTC.